The T cell receptor (beta chain) described here comes from a study of human T cells and chemical hapten exposure. Overall study: Patch testing placed 0.01% DPC on the upper back, with readings at 6 days. Mostly female patients had alopecia areata, totalis or universalis.

Regarding time point: pre-sensitization, week 0. Treatment denoted: therapeutic diphenylcyclopropenone sensitization with weekly scalp DPC. CDR1 MNHEY and CDR2 SVGAGI come from the germline V gene. Trimming removed 0 bases at V and 0 bases at J, with 5 bases between. There are 15 residues in the CDR3. Library preparation tagged each individual cDNA molecule with a unique molecular identifier. MiXCR, applied by TCRdb to the RACE reads, yields one record per CDR3 protein. Of around 300,000 distinct CDR3 sequences listed, 4.5% to 5.5% are singletons. The J gene is TRBJ1-4, the V gene TRBV6-5, with D possibly matching TRBD1 (5 bases). This clonotype was sampled from a woman aged 18-29 years with alopecia areata. Some clones in this sample may be carry-over from other donors' samples. The sequenced sample was whole blood, obtained in connection with sensitization to the hapten diphenylcyclopropenone (DPC). The CDR3 nucleotides read TGTGCCAGCAGTTACTCAGGGGCAACTAATGAAAAACTGTTTTTT. It is translated as CASSYSGATNEKLFF.